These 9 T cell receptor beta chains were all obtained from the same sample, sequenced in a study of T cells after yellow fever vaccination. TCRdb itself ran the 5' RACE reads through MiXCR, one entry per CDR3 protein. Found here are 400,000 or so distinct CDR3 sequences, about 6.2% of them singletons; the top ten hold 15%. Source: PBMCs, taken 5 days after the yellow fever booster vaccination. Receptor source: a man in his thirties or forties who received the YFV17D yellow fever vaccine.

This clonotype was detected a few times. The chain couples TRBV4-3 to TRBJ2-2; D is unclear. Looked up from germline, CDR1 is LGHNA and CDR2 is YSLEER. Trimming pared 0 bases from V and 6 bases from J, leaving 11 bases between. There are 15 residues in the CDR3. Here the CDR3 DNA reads TGCGCCAGCAGCCAAGAGTCCCGGAGTCCCGGGGAGCTGTTTTTT. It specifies CASSQESRSPGELFF.

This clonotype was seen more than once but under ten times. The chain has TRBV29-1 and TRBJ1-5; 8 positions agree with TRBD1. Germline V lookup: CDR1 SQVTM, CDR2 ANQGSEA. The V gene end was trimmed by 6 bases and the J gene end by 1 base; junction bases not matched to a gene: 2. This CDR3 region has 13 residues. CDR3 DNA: TGCAGCGTGACAGGGGACAGCAATCAGCCCCAGCATTTT. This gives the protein CSVTGDSNQPQHF.

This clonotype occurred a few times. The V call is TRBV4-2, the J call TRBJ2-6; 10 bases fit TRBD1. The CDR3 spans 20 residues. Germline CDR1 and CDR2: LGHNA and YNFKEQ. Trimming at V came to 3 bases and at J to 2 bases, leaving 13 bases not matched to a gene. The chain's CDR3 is CASSHEMGDRGLAGANVLTF. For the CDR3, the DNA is TGTGCCAGCAGCCATGAGATGGGGGACAGGGGCTTAGCTGGGGCCAACGTCCTGACTTTC.

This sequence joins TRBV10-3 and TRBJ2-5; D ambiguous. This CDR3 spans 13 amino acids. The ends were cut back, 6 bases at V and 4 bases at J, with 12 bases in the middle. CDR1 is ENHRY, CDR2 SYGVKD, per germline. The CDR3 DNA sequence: TGTGCCATCAGCGGCACCGTCGGAGAGACCCAGTACTTC. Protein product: CAISGTVGETQYF.

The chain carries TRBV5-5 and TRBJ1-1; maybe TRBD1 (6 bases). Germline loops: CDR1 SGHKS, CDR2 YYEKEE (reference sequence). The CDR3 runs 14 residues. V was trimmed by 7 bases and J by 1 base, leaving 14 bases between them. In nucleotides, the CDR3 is TGTGCCAGCCTCCACCTGACAGGGAACACTGAAGCTTTCTTT. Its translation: CASLHLTGNTEAFF. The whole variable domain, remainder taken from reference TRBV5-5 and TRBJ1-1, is DAGVTQSPTHLIKTRGQQVTLRCSPISGHKSVSWYQQVLGQGPQFIFQYYEKEERGRGNFPDRFSARQFPNYSSELNVNALLLGDSALYLCASLHLTGNTEAFFGQGTRLTVV.

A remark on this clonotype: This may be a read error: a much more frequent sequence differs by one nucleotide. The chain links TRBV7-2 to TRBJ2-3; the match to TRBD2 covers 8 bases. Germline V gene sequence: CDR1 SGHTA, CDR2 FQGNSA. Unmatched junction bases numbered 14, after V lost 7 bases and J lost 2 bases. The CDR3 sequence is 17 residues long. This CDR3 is CASNGQTGGIFTDTQYF. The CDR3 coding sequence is TGTGCCAGCAACGGACAGACGGGAGGGATTTTCACAGATACGCAGTATTTT.

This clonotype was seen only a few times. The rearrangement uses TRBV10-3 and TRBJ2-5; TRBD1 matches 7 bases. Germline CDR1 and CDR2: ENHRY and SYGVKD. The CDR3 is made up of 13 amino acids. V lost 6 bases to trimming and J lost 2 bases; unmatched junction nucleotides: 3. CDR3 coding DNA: TGTGCCATCAGCGTGGGACAGCAAGAGACCCAGTACTTC. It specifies CAISVGQQETQYF.

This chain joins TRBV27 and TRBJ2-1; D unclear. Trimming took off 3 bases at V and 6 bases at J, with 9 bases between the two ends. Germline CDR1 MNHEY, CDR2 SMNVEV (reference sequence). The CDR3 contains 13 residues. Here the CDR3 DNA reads TGTGCCAGCAGTTTTGTCTCAGGCAATGAGCAGTTCTTC. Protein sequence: CASSFVSGNEQFF.

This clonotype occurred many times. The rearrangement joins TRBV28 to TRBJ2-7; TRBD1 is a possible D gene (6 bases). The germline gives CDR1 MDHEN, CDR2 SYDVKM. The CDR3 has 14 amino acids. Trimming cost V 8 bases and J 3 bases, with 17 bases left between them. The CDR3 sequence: CASGLVTGFYEQYF. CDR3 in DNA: TGTGCCAGCGGATTAGTTACAGGGTTCTACGAGCAGTACTTC.